The 11 T cell receptor beta chains reported below all come from one sample, sequenced in a study of cytomegalovirus exposure and HLA in healthy donors. 13 Jbeta primers and 60 Vbeta primers were used for the PCR. Sequencing was performed with immunoSEQ multiplex PCR; in TCRdb, only in-frame clones are kept and a portion is missing. The repertoire holds 130,000 or so clones, with 66% as singletons. The sequenced sample was PBMCs. The receptors stem from a man between 18 and 29 years old in good health and CMV-seronegative.

The chain joins TRBV27 to TRBJ2-7; D is possibly TRBD2 (5 bases). In germline, CDR1 is MNHEY, CDR2 SMNVEV (reference sequence). The V end lost 5 bases, the J end lost 2 bases, and 13 bases lay between the germline ends. This CDR3 is 14 amino acids long. The CDR3 loop is CASSGHRETYEQYF. The CDR3 DNA sequence: TGTGCCAGCAGTGGCCACCGGGAAACCTACGAGCAGTACTTC.

This clone has a handful of counts. The chain recombines TRBV30 with TRBJ2-7, with D possibly matching TRBD1 (6 bases). The CDR3 spans 13 residues. Between the trimmed V and J ends, which lost 2 bases and 3 bases, there was a span of 11 bases. Per germline, CDR1 GTSNPN and CDR2 SVGIG (reference sequence). The CDR3 DNA is TGTGCCTGGAGTTGGGACAATGGCTACGAGCAGTACTTC. Its protein product is CAWSWDNGYEQYF.

The rearrangement uses TRBV6-5 and TRBJ2-1; TRBD2 is a possible D gene (6 bases). Looked up from germline, CDR1 is MNHEY and CDR2 is SVGAGI. The CDR3 length is 12 residues. Deletions cut 8 bases from V and 9 bases from J, with 14 bases between. In DNA, the CDR3 is TGTGCCAGCGGCTCAATGGGGGGTGAGCAGTTCTTC. Amino acid sequence: CASGSMGGEQFF.

The rearrangement joins TRBV30 to TRBJ2-1; 7 bases fit TRBD2. This CDR3 is 14 amino acids long. The J segment lost 5 bases and the V segment lost 0 bases, leaving 4 bases of the junction unmatched. Per the germline V gene, CDR1 is GTSNPN and CDR2 is SVGIG (reference sequence). The CDR3: CAWSVRGTNNEQFF. Here the CDR3 DNA reads TGTGCCTGGAGTGTACGCGGGACTAACAATGAGCAGTTCTTC.

The chain has TRBV5-1 and TRBJ2-5; tentative D call: TRBD1 (5 bases). CDR3 size: 15 residues. The germline V and J ends were trimmed by 0 bases and 4 bases, with 13 bases remaining between them. CDR1 and CDR2 from the germline V gene are SGHRS and YFSETQ. CDR3 nucleotide sequence: TGCGCCAGCAGCTTGGGGGATCCAGGGCGAGAGACCCAGTACTTC. This sequence encodes CASSLGDPGRETQYF.

Only a few counts were recorded for this clone. V is TRBV6-1 and J is TRBJ2-7; a possible D gene is TRBD1 (6 bases). The CDR3 sequence is 14 residues long. The V and J ends lost 2 bases and 1 base respectively, with 9 bases between them. CDR1 is MNHNS, CDR2 SASEGT, per germline. CDR3 protein: CASSEQGSSYEQYF. CDR3 DNA: TGTGCCAGCAGTGAACAGGGGAGTTCCTACGAGCAGTACTTC.

The gene calls are TRBV7-8 and TRBJ1-1; D might be TRBD1 (5 bases). The CDR3 covers 14 residues. Germline assignment: CDR1 SGHVS and CDR2 FQNEAQ. Trimming removed 3 bases at V and 5 bases at J, with 13 bases between. The CDR3 DNA sequence: TGTGCCAGCAGCTTGAGGAGGGGAGGGACTGAAGCTTTCTTT. This codes for CASSLRRGGTEAFF. The full variable domain, completed using reference TRBV7-8 and TRBJ1-1, is GAGVSQSPRYKVAKRGQDVALRCDPISGHVSLFWYQQALGQGPEFLTYFQNEAQLDKSGLPSDRFFAERPEGSVSTLKIQRTQQEDSAVYLCASSLRRGGTEAFFGQGTRLTVV.

The genes are TRBV11-3 and TRBJ2-5; 7 bases match TRBD1. Germline V CDR1 and CDR2: SGHNT, YENEEA. The CDR3 spans 14 residues. Trimming removed 5 bases from V and 5 bases from J; junction bases left unmatched: 8. CDR3 DNA: TGTGCCAGCAGCCCAGGGACAGAGGAGGAGACCCAGTACTTC. Translating gives CASSPGTEEETQYF. The whole variable domain, remainder taken from reference TRBV11-3 and TRBJ2-5, is EAGVVQSPRYKIIEKKQPVAFWCNPISGHNTLYWYLQNLGQGPELLIRYENEEAVDDSQLPKDRFSAERLKGVDSTLKIQPAELGDSAVYLCASSPGTEEETQYFGPGTRLLVL.

The CDR3 DNA reads TGTGCCAGCAGCAGCCGAGAGACCCAGTACTTC. Amino acids: CASSSRETQYF. The rearrangement joins TRBV11-2 to TRBJ2-5; D is unclear. The CDR3 loop spans 11 amino acids. Germline V lookup: CDR1 SGHAT, CDR2 FQNNGV. Trimming took off 5 bases at V and 4 bases at J, with 5 bases between the two ends.

The V gene is TRBV6-6, the J gene TRBJ1-2; tentatively, D is TRBD1 (6 bases). CDR1 is MNHNY and CDR2 is SVGAGI in the germline V gene (reference sequence). V dropped 3 bases and J dropped 8 bases, with 10 bases sitting between them. The CDR3 length is 12 residues. The CDR3 DNA reads as TGTGCCAGCAGTTATGACAGGCTAGGCTACACCTTC. The encoded protein is CASSYDRLGYTF.

The chain links TRBV6-5 to TRBJ1-6; 11 bases fit TRBD1. This CDR3 is 15 amino acids long. Germline V lookup: CDR1 MNHEY, CDR2 SVGAGI. V trimming: 7 bases; J trimming: 8 bases; junction bases outside the gene matches: 7. CDR3 region: CASTLDRGQDSPLHF. CDR3 DNA: TGTGCCAGCACCCTGGACAGGGGGCAGGATTCACCCCTCCACTTT.